The T cell receptor beta chain under discussion was sequenced for a study of spatial heterogeneity in lung cancer. TCRdb reprocessed the 5' RACE reads with MiXCR, giving one entry per CDR3 protein. The sample has more than 45,000 distinct CDR3 sequences, around 5.2% seen once; the top ten hold over 8.5%. Noted time point: sample taken at primary tumor resection. Sequencing of whole RNA from tumor, nontumor lung or frozen PBMC involved no sorting. This CDR3 has 13 amino acids. The germline V gene encodes CDR1 MNHEY and CDR2 SVGEGT. This clonotype has at least ten counts. The junction and the germline gene differ at one end; a read error may be behind it.

The sample in question was PBMCs, obtained at surgery. The TCR sequence derives from a male donor with early-stage non-small cell lung cancer. The rearrangement joins TRBV6-2 or TRBV6-3 to TRBJ2-1; 8 bases fit TRBD2. Here the CDR3 reads CASNSRWGLGPLF. Here the CDR3 DNA reads TGTGCCAGCAACTCCCGATGGGGACTAGGACCACTCTTC.